A selection of T cell receptor beta chains follows, all from one sample in a study of cytotoxic CD8 clonotypes in ibrutinib-treated CLL. TCRdb's copy holds only in-frame clones and misses some; the assay was immunoSEQ multiplex PCR. The sample holds fewer than 80,000 clones, 45% to 65% seen once. The sample was PBMCs, taken after 12 months of ibrutinib treatment. The receptors here all came from a human donor with chronic lymphocytic leukemia. Both conserved end residues are trimmed from each CDR3.

CDR3	V
AIRDVAGTGELF	TRBV10-3
ASSISVFGQY	TRBV6-1
ATSRDPGETQY	TRBV15
ASSGTSGTDTQY	TRBV18
ASSLAGRTDTQY	TRBV5-1
SVAGEHGNTIY	TRBV29-1
ASSSQGLAGYTQY	TRBV5-4
ASSFSRSYEQY	TRBV27
ASSVRDRVGETQY	TRBV9
ASSPKESKSYEQY	TRBV18
ASSGDLAGYT	TRBV6-5
ASSVGGNTIY	TRBV2
ASSNLGGRNGYT	TRBV7-9
ASSYPPGGMAYEQY	TRBV6-6
ASSTTSGGTDTQY	TRBV11-3
ASSLSGTLNGYT	TRBV5-1
ASSLTTATYEQY	TRBV7-6
ASSGRFGYT	TRBV14
ASSIDLGPGELF	TRBV19
ASSLGGREQY	TRBV5-4
ASSQGTEYGYT	TRBV4-1
ASRPPGGGNQPQH	TRBV28
AWSVPGQPSNYGYT	TRBV30
ASSEWWGRNTGELF	TRBV2